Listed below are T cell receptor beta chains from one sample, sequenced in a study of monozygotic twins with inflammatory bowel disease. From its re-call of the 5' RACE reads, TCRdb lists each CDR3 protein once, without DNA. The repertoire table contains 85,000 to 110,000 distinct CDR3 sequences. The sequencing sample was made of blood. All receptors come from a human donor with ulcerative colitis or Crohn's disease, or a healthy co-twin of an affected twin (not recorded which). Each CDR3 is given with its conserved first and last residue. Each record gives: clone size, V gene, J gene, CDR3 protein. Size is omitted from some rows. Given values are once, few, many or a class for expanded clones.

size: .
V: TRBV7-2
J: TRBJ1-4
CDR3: CASSFQQGGTNEKLFF

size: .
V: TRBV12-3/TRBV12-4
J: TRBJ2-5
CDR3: CATGQEDQETQYF

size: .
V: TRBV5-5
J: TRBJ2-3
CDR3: CASSLGTSADTQYF

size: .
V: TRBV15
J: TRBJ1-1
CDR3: CATSRALGGREAFF

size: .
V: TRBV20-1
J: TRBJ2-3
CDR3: CSAGRGGADTQYF

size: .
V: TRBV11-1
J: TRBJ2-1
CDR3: CASSLGDGPYNEQFF

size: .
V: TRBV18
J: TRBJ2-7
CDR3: CASSPGGQGSEQYF

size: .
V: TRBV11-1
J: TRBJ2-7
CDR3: CASSSWAVMGPDEQYF

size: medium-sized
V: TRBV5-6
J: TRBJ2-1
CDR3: CASSFGDSEFF

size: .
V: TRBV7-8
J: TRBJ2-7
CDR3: CASSSLWATGEQYF

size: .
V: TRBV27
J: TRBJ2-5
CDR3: CASSSRTGSGETQYF

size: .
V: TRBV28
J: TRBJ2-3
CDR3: CASSLFGTAPTSDTQYF

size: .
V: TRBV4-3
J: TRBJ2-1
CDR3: CASSLSRDREKNEQFF

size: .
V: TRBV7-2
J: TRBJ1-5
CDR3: CASSVGSPRNQPQHF

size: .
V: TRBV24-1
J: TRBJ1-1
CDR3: CATSEGTGERAEAFF

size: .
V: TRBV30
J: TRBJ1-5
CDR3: CAYKGTGKGNQPQHF

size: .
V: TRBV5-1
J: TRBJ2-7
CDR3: CASSHGGAGEGGGSYYEQYF

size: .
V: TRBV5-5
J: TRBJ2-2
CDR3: CASSTGTGAGTGELFF

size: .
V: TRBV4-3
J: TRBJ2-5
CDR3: CASTQGLRGPQETQYF

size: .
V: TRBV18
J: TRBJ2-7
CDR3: CASSPRYEQYF

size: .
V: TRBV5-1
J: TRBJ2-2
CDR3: CASRSAGQLSTGELFF